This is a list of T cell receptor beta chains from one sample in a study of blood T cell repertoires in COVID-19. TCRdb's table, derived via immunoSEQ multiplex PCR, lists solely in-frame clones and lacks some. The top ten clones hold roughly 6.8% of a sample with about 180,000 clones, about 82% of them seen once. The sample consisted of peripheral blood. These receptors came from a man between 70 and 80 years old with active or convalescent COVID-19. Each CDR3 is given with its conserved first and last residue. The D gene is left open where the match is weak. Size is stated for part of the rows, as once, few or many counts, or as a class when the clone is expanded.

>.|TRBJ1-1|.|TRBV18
TGTGCCAGCTCACCGACCGGGACAAAGGTACATGAAGCTTTCTTT
CASSPTGTKVHEAFF
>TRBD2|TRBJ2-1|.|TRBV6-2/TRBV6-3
TGTGCCAGCAGTTACCCCTTTAGCGGGGGGCCTAATGAGCAGTTCTTC
CASSYPFSGGPNEQFF
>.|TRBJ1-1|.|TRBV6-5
TGTGCCGTCCGACCAAAAGGGGAATCTGAAGCTTTCTTT
CAVRPKGESEAFF
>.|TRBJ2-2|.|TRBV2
TGTGCCAGCAATCGGGACACCGGGGAGCTGTTTTTT
CASNRDTGELFF
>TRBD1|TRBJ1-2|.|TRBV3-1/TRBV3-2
TGTGCCAGCAGCCCGTCCCGACAGGGCGATGGCTACACCTTC
CASSPSRQGDGYTF
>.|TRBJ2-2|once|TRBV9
TGTGCCAGCAGCGCGCTAGCGGGGGAGCTGTTTTTT
CASSALAGELFF
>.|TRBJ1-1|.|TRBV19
TGTGCCAGTAGTATACGCGCTGGAGTTCACACTGAAGCTTTCTTT
CASSIRAGVHTEAFF
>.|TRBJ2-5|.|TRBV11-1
TGTGCCAGCAGCTTAAATGGGGGCGGAGAGACCCAGTACTTC
CASSLNGGGETQYF
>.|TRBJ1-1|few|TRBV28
TGTGCCAGCAGTTTAGCGACCGGGTCCCAAGCTTTCTTT
CASSLATGSQAFF
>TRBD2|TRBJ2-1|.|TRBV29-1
TGCAGCATGATCTCCCCGGCTATAGTAGCGGGATCCTACAATGAGCAGTTCTTC
CSMISPAIVAGSYNEQFF
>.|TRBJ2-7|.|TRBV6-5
TGTGCCAGCAGCACTACCGGGAGCTCCTACGAGCAGTACTTC
CASSTTGSSYEQYF
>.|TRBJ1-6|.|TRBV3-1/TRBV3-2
TGTGCAATCGGGTCCAATAATTCACCCCTCCACTTT
CAIGSNNSPLHF
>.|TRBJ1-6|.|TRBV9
TGTGCCAGCAGCCCCGCCGAGGTGGGGGCGGTATATAATTCACCCCTCCACTTT
CASSPAEVGAVYNSPLHF
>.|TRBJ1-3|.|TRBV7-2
TGTGCCAGCAGCTTAAGACGAGGAACGGGAGGAAACACCATATATTTT
CASSLRRGTGGNTIYF
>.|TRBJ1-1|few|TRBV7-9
TGTGCCAGCAGCTTTGGACAGCTGAACACTGAAGCTTTCTTT
CASSFGQLNTEAFF